Listed below are T cell receptor beta chains from one sample, sequenced in a study of cytomegalovirus exposure and HLA in healthy donors. Sequencing was performed with immunoSEQ multiplex PCR; in TCRdb, only in-frame clones are kept and a portion is missing. The data show 160,000 or so clones, 70% to 80% seen once. The sample taken for sequencing was PBMCs. The receptors originated from a man aged 50 to 60 in good health and CMV-seropositive. The CDR3 runs from the conserved cysteine through the conserved F or W. The order of the fields is J gene, D gene, V gene, clone size, CDR3 protein, CDR3 DNA. D genes are given only for firm matches. The size of a clone is reported for some rows only, either as once, few or many, or as a class for expanded clones.

j_gene: TRBJ1-4; d_gene: TRBD1; v_gene: TRBV11-3; abundance: NA; CDR3aa: CASSSGPDRALNEKLFF; CDR3nt: TGTGCCAGCAGCTCAGGACCTGACAGGGCGCTTAATGAAAAACTGTTTTTT
j_gene: TRBJ1-6; d_gene: NA; v_gene: TRBV11-2; abundance: few; CDR3aa: CASSLSVSSPLHF; CDR3nt: TGTGCCAGCAGCTTGTCGGTCTCCTCACCCCTCCACTTT
j_gene: TRBJ1-1; d_gene: NA; v_gene: TRBV28; abundance: once; CDR3aa: CASSKQVGNTEAFF; CDR3nt: TGTGCCAGCAGCAAGCAGGTGGGGAACACTGAAGCTTTCTTT
j_gene: TRBJ2-7; d_gene: TRBD1; v_gene: TRBV7-9; abundance: few; CDR3aa: CASSLDRGPYEQYF; CDR3nt: TGTGCCAGCAGCTTAGACAGGGGGCCCTACGAGCAGTACTTC
j_gene: TRBJ1-6; d_gene: NA; v_gene: TRBV7-5; abundance: NA; CDR3aa: CARRGTGASPLHF; CDR3nt: TGTGCCAGAAGAGGGACAGGGGCTTCACCCCTCCACTTT
j_gene: TRBJ2-2; d_gene: NA; v_gene: TRBV7-8; abundance: NA; CDR3aa: CASSGMATTNTGELFF; CDR3nt: TGTGCCAGCAGCGGGATGGCGACTACGAACACCGGGGAGCTGTTTTTT
j_gene: TRBJ2-7; d_gene: NA; v_gene: TRBV10-1; abundance: NA; CDR3aa: CASSETSEGEYF; CDR3nt: TGCGCCAGCAGTGAGACCTCAGAGGGAGAGTACTTC
j_gene: TRBJ2-1; d_gene: NA; v_gene: TRBV25-1; abundance: NA; CDR3aa: CASSVTGPQVSNEQFF; CDR3nt: TGTGCCAGCAGTGTCACCGGGCCACAGGTTTCGAATGAGCAGTTCTTC
j_gene: TRBJ2-5; d_gene: TRBD1; v_gene: TRBV9; abundance: NA; CDR3aa: CASSPRTGEKTQYF; CDR3nt: TGTGCCAGCAGCCCCAGGACAGGGGAGAAGACCCAGTACTTC
j_gene: TRBJ1-4; d_gene: TRBD1; v_gene: TRBV5-5; abundance: once; CDR3aa: CASRPGDRGDTTNEKLFF; CDR3nt: TGTGCCAGCAGACCCGGGGACAGGGGAGATACAACTAATGAAAAACTGTTTTTT
j_gene: TRBJ2-7; d_gene: NA; v_gene: TRBV20-1; abundance: few; CDR3aa: CSARQGHEQYF; CDR3nt: TGCAGTGCTAGACAGGGGCACGAGCAGTACTTC
j_gene: TRBJ1-5; d_gene: NA; v_gene: TRBV10-3; abundance: NA; CDR3aa: CAISNGGARQPQHF; CDR3nt: TGTGCCATCAGCAACGGAGGGGCTCGGCAGCCCCAGCATTTT
j_gene: TRBJ1-1; d_gene: TRBD1; v_gene: TRBV10-1; abundance: NA; CDR3aa: CASSEWTGDIRMNTEAFF; CDR3nt: TGCGCCAGCAGTGAGTGGACAGGGGATATCCGTATGAACACTGAAGCTTTCTTT
j_gene: TRBJ2-2; d_gene: NA; v_gene: TRBV12-5; abundance: NA; CDR3aa: CASGLVLPHRAGELFF; CDR3nt: TGTGCTAGTGGTTTGGTTCTCCCGCACAGGGCCGGGGAGCTGTTTTTT
j_gene: TRBJ2-5; d_gene: NA; v_gene: TRBV4-2; abundance: NA; CDR3aa: CASSQVPAGDAQYF; CDR3nt: TGTGCCAGCAGCCAAGTTCCGGCAGGTGATGCCCAGTACTTC
j_gene: TRBJ2-1; d_gene: NA; v_gene: TRBV6-5; abundance: NA; CDR3aa: CASSARGFYNEQFF; CDR3nt: TGTGCCAGCAGTGCACGAGGGTTTTACAATGAGCAGTTCTTC
j_gene: TRBJ1-4; d_gene: NA; v_gene: TRBV27; abundance: once; CDR3aa: CASSPGGGPSEKLFF; CDR3nt: TGTGCCAGCTCACCCGGGGGGGGGCCCAGCGAAAAACTGTTTTTT
j_gene: TRBJ2-3; d_gene: TRBD2; v_gene: TRBV28; abundance: NA; CDR3aa: CASSLLRWEGDTQYF; CDR3nt: TGTGCCAGCAGTTTATTACGGTGGGAGGGAGATACGCAGTATTTT
j_gene: TRBJ2-1; d_gene: NA; v_gene: TRBV11-3; abundance: NA; CDR3aa: CAPRAEGAREQFF; CDR3nt: TGTGCCCCTCGAGCGGAGGGGGCGCGAGAGCAGTTCTTC
j_gene: TRBJ1-3; d_gene: NA; v_gene: TRBV6-5; abundance: NA; CDR3aa: CASMRDPGNTIYF; CDR3nt: TGTGCCAGCATGCGGGACCCTGGAAACACCATATATTTT
j_gene: TRBJ2-7; d_gene: NA; v_gene: TRBV4-1; abundance: NA; CDR3aa: CASSQRFTGTSGEQYF; CDR3nt: TGCGCCAGCAGCCAACGCTTTACCGGGACATCTGGAGAGCAGTACTTC
j_gene: TRBJ2-7; d_gene: TRBD2; v_gene: TRBV5-4; abundance: few; CDR3aa: CASSDRTRASWEQYF; CDR3nt: TGTGCCAGCAGTGATCGGACTAGAGCCTCTTGGGAGCAGTACTTC
j_gene: TRBJ2-3; d_gene: NA; v_gene: TRBV19; abundance: NA; CDR3aa: CASSPGVYRDTQYF; CDR3nt: TGTGCCAGTAGTCCCGGGGTATATCGAGATACGCAGTATTTT
j_gene: TRBJ1-6; d_gene: NA; v_gene: TRBV6-5; abundance: NA; CDR3aa: CASSYSPRGNSPLHF; CDR3nt: TGTGCCAGCAGTTACTCCCCCAGAGGTAATTCACCCCTCCACTTT
j_gene: TRBJ2-7; d_gene: NA; v_gene: TRBV7-8; abundance: NA; CDR3aa: CASSSRTVIGQYF; CDR3nt: TGTGCCAGCAGCTCACGGACAGTTATTGGGCAGTACTTC
j_gene: TRBJ2-3; d_gene: NA; v_gene: TRBV7-2; abundance: NA; CDR3aa: CASSLARRGTDTQYF; CDR3nt: TGTGCCAGCAGCTTAGCCAGGCGAGGCACAGATACGCAGTATTTT
j_gene: TRBJ2-1; d_gene: NA; v_gene: TRBV19; abundance: NA; CDR3aa: CASGTAGEHEQFF; CDR3nt: TGTGCCAGCGGAACGGCAGGGGAGCATGAGCAGTTCTTC
j_gene: TRBJ1-1; d_gene: NA; v_gene: TRBV20-1; abundance: NA; CDR3aa: CSARGPEAFF; CDR3nt: TGCAGTGCTAGGGGGCCTGAAGCTTTCTTT
j_gene: TRBJ1-2; d_gene: NA; v_gene: TRBV6-1; abundance: NA; CDR3aa: CASTEEGYANYGYTF; CDR3nt: TGTGCCAGCACCGAGGAGGGGTACGCTAACTATGGCTACACCTTC
j_gene: TRBJ1-1; d_gene: NA; v_gene: TRBV5-4; abundance: once; CDR3aa: CASSPEVGYTEAFF; CDR3nt: TGTGCCAGCAGCCCGGAGGTAGGGTACACTGAAGCTTTCTTT
j_gene: TRBJ1-1; d_gene: NA; v_gene: TRBV7-7; abundance: once; CDR3aa: CASSLNRDTEAFF; CDR3nt: TGTGCCAGCAGCTTAAACAGGGACACTGAAGCTTTCTTT
j_gene: TRBJ2-5; d_gene: TRBD2; v_gene: TRBV4-3; abundance: NA; CDR3aa: CASSQDLLAGVETQYF; CDR3nt: TGCGCCAGCAGCCAAGATTTGTTAGCGGGGGTAGAGACCCAGTACTTC
j_gene: TRBJ2-7; d_gene: TRBD1; v_gene: TRBV27; abundance: NA; CDR3aa: CASSPRTGPYEQYF; CDR3nt: TGTGCCAGCAGTCCGCGGACAGGACCCTACGAGCAGTACTTC
j_gene: TRBJ2-3; d_gene: TRBD2; v_gene: TRBV9; abundance: NA; CDR3aa: CASSVVGAGGLTDTQYF; CDR3nt: TGTGCCAGCAGCGTAGTCGGGGCGGGGGGTCTTACAGATACGCAGTATTTT
j_gene: TRBJ1-3; d_gene: NA; v_gene: TRBV5-8; abundance: NA; CDR3aa: CASSDDSHSGNTIYF; CDR3nt: TGTGCCAGCAGCGACGACAGTCACTCTGGAAACACCATATATTTT
j_gene: TRBJ1-6; d_gene: TRBD1; v_gene: TRBV6-5; abundance: few; CDR3aa: CASSYGDRGKSPLHF; CDR3nt: TGTGCCAGCAGTTACGGGGACAGGGGAAAATCACCCCTCCACTTT
j_gene: TRBJ2-1; d_gene: TRBD2; v_gene: TRBV5-1; abundance: few; CDR3aa: CASSLFPPSGGAYNEQFF; CDR3nt: TGCGCCAGCAGCTTGTTTCCGCCTAGCGGGGGGGCCTACAATGAGCAGTTCTTC
j_gene: TRBJ1-5; d_gene: NA; v_gene: TRBV30; abundance: NA; CDR3aa: CASAGNSNQPQHF; CDR3nt: TGTGCCAGTGCAGGGAATAGCAATCAGCCCCAGCATTTT
j_gene: TRBJ2-5; d_gene: TRBD2; v_gene: TRBV4-3; abundance: NA; CDR3aa: CASSQDRLAGGPRKTQYF; CDR3nt: TGCGCCAGCAGCCAAGATCGGCTAGCGGGGGGGCCTAGAAAGACCCAGTACTTC
j_gene: TRBJ1-2; d_gene: NA; v_gene: TRBV14; abundance: NA; CDR3aa: CASSHGGDYGYTF; CDR3nt: TGTGCCAGCAGCCACGGAGGTGACTATGGCTACACCTTC
j_gene: TRBJ2-1; d_gene: TRBD2; v_gene: TRBV9; abundance: NA; CDR3aa: CASSPGASGYNEQFF; CDR3nt: TGTGCCAGCAGCCCTGGGGCTAGCGGTTACAATGAGCAGTTCTTC
j_gene: TRBJ2-3; d_gene: TRBD2; v_gene: TRBV7-3; abundance: NA; CDR3aa: CASSKGLAPDTQYF; CDR3nt: TGTGCCAGCAGCAAGGGACTAGCCCCAGATACGCAGTATTTT
j_gene: TRBJ1-5; d_gene: TRBD1; v_gene: TRBV7-8; abundance: NA; CDR3aa: CASSLDQGATQPQHF; CDR3nt: TGTGCCAGCAGCTTAGATCAGGGGGCAACTCAGCCCCAGCATTTT
j_gene: TRBJ2-1; d_gene: TRBD2; v_gene: TRBV2; abundance: NA; CDR3aa: CASSRRGGGAPRSEQFF; CDR3nt: TGTGCCAGCAGTAGGAGAGGCGGGGGGGCCCCGCGTAGTGAGCAGTTCTTC
j_gene: TRBJ2-2; d_gene: NA; v_gene: TRBV11-3; abundance: NA; CDR3aa: CASSLGQGGNTGELFF; CDR3nt: TGTGCCAGCAGCTTAGGGCAGGGGGGTAACACCGGGGAGCTGTTTTTT
j_gene: TRBJ2-1; d_gene: NA; v_gene: TRBV5-1; abundance: NA; CDR3aa: CASSLRVNYNEQFF; CDR3nt: TGCGCCAGCAGCTTGAGAGTAAACTACAATGAGCAGTTCTTC
j_gene: TRBJ1-1; d_gene: NA; v_gene: TRBV7-2; abundance: NA; CDR3aa: CAGKGEKVGDTEAFF; CDR3nt: TGTGCCGGTAAAGGGGAAAAAGTAGGGGACACTGAAGCTTTCTTT
j_gene: TRBJ1-5; d_gene: TRBD1; v_gene: TRBV29-1; abundance: NA; CDR3aa: CSVRTGGVDQPQHF; CDR3nt: TGCAGCGTGCGGACAGGGGGAGTTGATCAGCCCCAGCATTTT
j_gene: TRBJ2-4; d_gene: TRBD2; v_gene: TRBV6-1; abundance: once; CDR3aa: CASSEVGLAGLAKNIQYF; CDR3nt: TGTGCCAGCAGTGAAGTCGGACTAGCGGGTCTAGCCAAAAACATTCAGTACTTC
j_gene: TRBJ1-2; d_gene: TRBD1; v_gene: TRBV19; abundance: NA; CDR3aa: CASSTSGTGLNGYTF; CDR3nt: TGTGCCAGTAGTACCTCCGGGACAGGGCTCAATGGCTACACCTTC
j_gene: TRBJ1-1; d_gene: NA; v_gene: TRBV7-8; abundance: NA; CDR3aa: CASSLGTANTEAFF; CDR3nt: TGTGCCAGCAGCTTAGGGACAGCGAACACTGAAGCTTTCTTT
j_gene: TRBJ1-2; d_gene: TRBD1; v_gene: TRBV5-4; abundance: NA; CDR3aa: CASSSGGFPYYGYTF; CDR3nt: TGTGCCAGCAGCTCAGGGGGATTTCCTTACTATGGCTACACCTTC
j_gene: TRBJ1-3; d_gene: NA; v_gene: TRBV18; abundance: NA; CDR3aa: CASSPGAAGNTIYF; CDR3nt: TGTGCCAGCTCACCAGGGGCCGCTGGAAACACCATATATTTT
j_gene: TRBJ2-1; d_gene: NA; v_gene: TRBV29-1; abundance: NA; CDR3aa: CSVQDTYEQFF; CDR3nt: TGCAGCGTGCAAGACACGTATGAGCAGTTCTTC
j_gene: TRBJ2-2; d_gene: TRBD2; v_gene: TRBV7-2; abundance: few; CDR3aa: CASRRIGGRNTGELFF; CDR3nt: TGTGCCAGCAGACGGATCGGGGGGAGGAACACCGGGGAGCTGTTTTTT
j_gene: TRBJ2-5; d_gene: TRBD2; v_gene: TRBV5-1; abundance: NA; CDR3aa: CASSLYGLAGGMLGETQYF; CDR3nt: TGCGCCAGCAGCTTGTACGGACTAGCGGGGGGGATGCTGGGGGAGACCCAGTACTTC
j_gene: TRBJ1-2; d_gene: TRBD1; v_gene: TRBV2; abundance: NA; CDR3aa: CASGQGAMVGYTF; CDR3nt: TGTGCCAGCGGGCAGGGGGCAATGGTTGGCTACACCTTC